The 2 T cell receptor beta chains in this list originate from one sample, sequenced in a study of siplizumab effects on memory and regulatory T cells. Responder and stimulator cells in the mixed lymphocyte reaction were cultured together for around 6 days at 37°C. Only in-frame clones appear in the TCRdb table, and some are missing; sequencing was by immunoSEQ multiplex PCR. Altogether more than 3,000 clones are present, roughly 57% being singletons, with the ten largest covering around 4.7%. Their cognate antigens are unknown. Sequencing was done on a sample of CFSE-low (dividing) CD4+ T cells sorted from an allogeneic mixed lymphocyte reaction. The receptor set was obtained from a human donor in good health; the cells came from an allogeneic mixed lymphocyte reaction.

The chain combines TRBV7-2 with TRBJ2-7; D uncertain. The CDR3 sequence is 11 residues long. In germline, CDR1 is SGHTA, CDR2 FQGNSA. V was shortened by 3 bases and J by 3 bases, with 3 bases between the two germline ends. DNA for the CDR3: TGTGCCAGCAGCTTCCTCTACGAGCAGTACTTC. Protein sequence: CASSFLYEQYF.

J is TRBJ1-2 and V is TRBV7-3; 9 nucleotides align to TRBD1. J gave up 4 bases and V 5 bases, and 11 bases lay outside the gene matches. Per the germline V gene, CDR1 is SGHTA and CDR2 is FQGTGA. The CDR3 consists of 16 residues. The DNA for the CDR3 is TGTGCCAGCAGCCCGACCGGGACAGGGAGCGTCTATGGCTACACCTTC. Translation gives CASSPTGTGSVYGYTF.